These T cell receptor beta chains were read from a single sample in a study of cytomegalovirus exposure and HLA in healthy donors. TCRdb's table, derived via immunoSEQ multiplex PCR, lists solely in-frame clones and lacks some. Recorded for this sample: about 160,000 clones. The source material was PBMCs. Receptor source: a man aged 25-40 years in good health and CMV-seronegative. Each CDR3 is given with its conserved first and last residue. A D gene is named only where the DNA matches it firmly.

d_call	v_call	j_call	cdr3_length	cdr3_aa	cdr3_nt
-	TRBV5-1	TRBJ1-4	14	CASSSRGGGEKLFF	TGCGCCAGCAGCTCCCGGGGGGGAGGAGAAAAACTGTTTTTT
TRBD2	TRBV13	TRBJ2-7	17	CASSFLKLAGGAGEQYF	TGTGCCAGCAGCTTCCTTAAACTAGCGGGAGGCGCGGGCGAGCAGTACTTC
TRBD2	TRBV7-9	TRBJ2-1	16	CASSRVGTSDYVEQFF	TGTGCCAGCAGCCGAGTCGGGACTAGCGATTATGTTGAGCAGTTCTTC
TRBD1	TRBV6-6	TRBJ1-1	13	CASSYQQGAEAFF	TGTGCCAGCAGTTACCAACAGGGGGCTGAAGCTTTCTTT
-	TRBV6-1	TRBJ1-5	14	CASSARDSRGSQHF	TGTGCCAGCAGTGCCCGGGACTCCCGTGGGTCCCAGCATTTT
-	TRBV5-1	TRBJ1-2	14	CASSLTAGLDGYTF	TGCGCCAGCAGCTTGACAGCGGGTCTGGATGGCTACACCTTC
TRBD2	TRBV5-1	TRBJ2-5	16	CASSLRASGPEETQYF	TGCGCCAGCAGCCTTCGGGCTAGCGGACCTGAAGAGACCCAGTACTTC
TRBD2	TRBV4-3	TRBJ2-2	17	CASSQREKRESTGELFF	TGCGCCAGCAGCCAAAGGGAAAAGCGGGAGAGCACCGGGGAGCTGTTTTTT
TRBD2	TRBV14	TRBJ2-3	14	CASSLAGGGDTQYF	TGTGCCAGCAGCCTAGCGGGAGGGGGAGATACGCAGTATTTT
TRBD1	TRBV7-9	TRBJ2-1	16	CASSLRALQGAYEQFF	TGTGCCAGCAGCCTACGAGCGCTACAGGGGGCCTATGAGCAGTTCTTC
TRBD1	TRBV6-5	TRBJ2-5	15	CASSPGQGALETQYF	TGTGCCAGCAGCCCAGGACAGGGGGCATTGGAGACCCAGTACTTC
-	TRBV5-5	TRBJ2-5	14	CASSSLVRQETQYF	TGTGCCAGCAGCTCGTTGGTGAGACAAGAGACCCAGTACTTC
-	TRBV6-5	TRBJ1-2	11	CASSSERGGSF	TGTGCCAGCAGTTCGGAGAGGGGGGGTTCCTTC
TRBD1	TRBV5-6	TRBJ2-7	18	CASSRAGTGAKKAYEQYF	TGTGCCAGCAGCCGGGCCGGGACAGGGGCCAAAAAAGCCTACGAGCAGTACTTC
TRBD2	TRBV10-3	TRBJ2-5	15	CAIRALTGGQETQYF	TGTGCCATCAGGGCCCTGACGGGAGGCCAAGAGACCCAGTACTTC
-	TRBV28	TRBJ1-2	15	CASSFNIAREDGYTF	TGTGCCAGCAGTTTCAACATCGCCCGAGAGGATGGCTACACCTTC
-	TRBV6-5	TRBJ2-5	15	CASSYSGGWGETQYF	TGTGCCAGCAGTTACTCGGGGGGATGGGGGGAGACCCAGTACTTC
TRBD1	TRBV5-5	TRBJ2-5	14	CASSLTGVAETQYF	TGTGCCAGCAGCTTGACAGGGGTAGCGGAGACCCAGTACTTC
-	TRBV2	TRBJ2-2	14	CASRDILNTGELFF	TGTGCCAGTCGGGACATCTTGAACACCGGGGAGCTGTTTTTT
TRBD2	TRBV5-1	TRBJ2-7	13	CASSLTSAVEQYF	TGCGCCAGCAGCTTGACTAGCGCGGTCGAGCAGTACTTC
TRBD1	TRBV16	TRBJ1-5	13	CASSLDRDQPQHF	TGTGCCAGCAGCCTCGACAGGGATCAGCCCCAGCATTTT
-	TRBV5-5	TRBJ2-1	16	CASSLGGLRGKNEQFF	TGTGCCAGCAGCTTGGGGGGTCTTCGGGGGAAGAATGAGCAGTTCTTC
-	TRBV5-4	TRBJ2-7	15	CASSLIGGLNYEQYF	TGTGCCAGCAGCTTGATCGGCGGTCTAAACTACGAGCAGTACTTC
TRBD1	TRBV2	TRBJ2-1	15	CASREQGVEGNEQFF	TGTGCCAGCAGAGAACAGGGGGTCGAGGGGAATGAGCAGTTCTTC
-	TRBV13	TRBJ2-7	12	CASSTPGNEQYF	TGTGCCAGCAGCACCCCAGGGAACGAGCAGTACTTC
-	TRBV5-5	TRBJ2-7	11	CASSFTYEQYF	TGTGCCAGCAGCTTTACCTACGAGCAGTACTTC
-	TRBV6-5	TRBJ1-1	13	CASVPYRGTEAFF	TGTGCCAGCGTTCCATATAGGGGGACTGAAGCTTTCTTT
-	TRBV18	TRBJ1-1	14	CASSPRAEDTEAFF	TGTGCCAGCTCACCACGGGCGGAGGACACTGAAGCTTTCTTT
-	TRBV10-3	TRBJ2-3	15	CAISESGSATDTQYF	TGTGCCATCAGTGAGTCGGGCAGTGCCACAGATACGCAGTATTTT
-	TRBV29-1	TRBJ2-6	14	CSVAGGAGANVLTF	TGCAGCGTTGCGGGCGGGGCTGGGGCCAACGTCCTGACTTTC
-	TRBV28	TRBJ2-5	12	CASSLAVETQYF	TGTGCCAGCAGTTTGGCTGTGGAGACCCAGTACTTC
TRBD2	TRBV14	TRBJ2-1	17	CASSQDPLAGARNEQFF	TGTGCCAGCAGCCAAGACCCACTAGCGGGAGCCCGCAATGAGCAGTTCTTC
-	TRBV15	TRBJ1-5	15	CATSRVWGGNQPQHF	TGTGCCACCAGCAGAGTATGGGGGGGCAATCAGCCCCAGCATTTT
-	TRBV5-8	TRBJ2-7	12	CASSPTGPEQYF	TGTGCCAGCAGCCCTACAGGGCCCGAGCAGTACTTC
TRBD2	TRBV29-1	TRBJ2-7	16	CSGAYLLAGGSYEQYF	TGCAGCGGTGCCTACCTTTTAGCGGGAGGCTCCTACGAGCAGTACTTC
TRBD1	TRBV5-1	TRBJ1-3	15	CASSWDRGAGNTIYF	TGCGCCAGCAGCTGGGACAGGGGAGCCGGAAACACCATATATTTT
TRBD2	TRBV19	TRBJ2-1	16	CASSTLGLAENNEQFF	TGTGCCAGTAGTACCTTAGGACTAGCGGAGAACAATGAGCAGTTCTTC
-	TRBV4-3	TRBJ1-2	15	CASSQETGNPHGYTF	TGCGCCAGCAGCCAGGAAACAGGGAATCCCCATGGCTACACCTTC
TRBD1	TRBV11-2	TRBJ2-1	14	CASSFRTGGNEQFF	TGTGCCAGCAGCTTCAGGACAGGGGGGAATGAGCAGTTCTTC